These T cell receptor beta chains were read from a single sample in a study of response to subunit inactivated influenza vaccine. TCRdb re-called the RT-PCR reads with MiXCR, one entry per CDR3 protein. The table records about 650,000 distinct CDR3 sequences, 15% to 19% of them present only once. Sequencing was performed on PBMCs from blood, taken 11 to 12 days after vaccination. Source of these receptors: a man in his fifties or sixties who received an inactivated influenza vaccine. CDR3s leave out the opening cysteine and the closing phenylalanine or tryptophan.

CDR3,V,J,length
SVGGGARYNEQF,TRBV29-1,TRBJ2-1,12
ASSFRGGQGGNPNNEQF,TRBV5-4,TRBJ2-1,17
SAKLAGGWEQY,TRBV20-1,TRBJ2-7,11
ASGGASSTDTQY,TRBV6-2/TRBV6-3,TRBJ2-3,12
ASSLPRQEGDTGELF,TRBV5-1,TRBJ2-2,15
ASSHTSGGSYNEQF,TRBV3-1,TRBJ2-1,14
ASSSVGMVLF,TRBV6-5,TRBJ2-2,10
SARFRDTDTQY,TRBV20-1,TRBJ2-3,11
ASSVVGFNSPLH,TRBV9,TRBJ1-6,12
ASSPQWSSTDTQY,TRBV18,TRBJ2-3,13
SAPGLAGGQPDTQY,TRBV20-1,TRBJ2-3,14
ASSYSTGAKIIQY,TRBV6-5,TRBJ2-4,13
ASSKTGVTGELF,TRBV6-4,TRBJ2-2,12
ASSPRSGGAGDTQY,TRBV18,TRBJ2-3,14
ASSFRLSYEQY,TRBV12-3/TRBV12-4,TRBJ2-7,11
SARGTSGRRYEQY,TRBV20-1,TRBJ2-7,13
VSGRRPTDTQY,TRBV5-6,TRBJ2-3,11
ASSPDRYMNTEAF,TRBV12-3/TRBV12-4,TRBJ1-1,13
SARAPGVSYNEQF,TRBV20-1,TRBJ2-1,13
ASSRASGGADTQY,TRBV6-4,TRBJ2-3,13
ASSVGGSAEETQY,TRBV9,TRBJ2-5,13
ASSPGTATYEQY,TRBV5-1,TRBJ2-7,12
ASSREWGLSYNEQF,TRBV27,TRBJ2-1,14
ASSLAGPMDEQF,TRBV11-3,TRBJ2-1,12
ASSLGRGIDQPQH,TRBV7-9,TRBJ1-5,13
SAKDRIGTDTQY,TRBV20-1,TRBJ2-3,12
SARENRGPYEQY,TRBV20-1,TRBJ2-7,12
ASSWGGQGVAYNEQF,TRBV5-1,TRBJ2-1,15
ASSLGDRAGELF,TRBV5-1,TRBJ2-2,12
SASEGPLNTEAF,TRBV20-1,TRBJ1-1,12
ASSSGRGAYGYT,TRBV28,TRBJ1-2,12